Presented here are 18 T cell receptor beta chains from one specimen sequenced in a study of graft-versus-host responses after intestinal transplantation. The antigens of these receptors remain unknown. The data were produced by immunoSEQ multiplex PCR, yet TCRdb's version contains in-frame clones alone and is incomplete. The sample shows tens of thousands of clones, roughly 92% of them seen only once. Sequences were derived from unstimulated CD4+ T cells sorted from spleen or lymph node cells, sampled before intestinal transplant. These receptor sequences come from a human donor who received an intestinal transplant.

The CDR3 sequence: CASSLREYEQYF. CDR3 DNA: TGTGCCAGCAGCTTAAGGGAGTACGAGCAGTACTTC. The genes are TRBV7-9 and TRBJ2-7; TRBD2 might be the D (5 bases). The CDR3 loop spans 12 amino acids. Deletions cut 2 bases from V and 4 bases from J, with 6 bases between. Germline V lookup: CDR1 SEHNR, CDR2 FQNEAQ (reference sequence).

V and J are TRBV19 and TRBJ2-7; tentative D call: TRBD2 (6 bases). CDR1 LNHDA and CDR2 SQIVND come from the germline V gene (reference sequence). This CDR3 contains 14 residues. With 5 bases removed from V and 3 bases from J, the gap between germline ends came to 14 bases. CDR3 sequence reads: CASSWTTSNYEQYF. The DNA for the CDR3 is TGTGCCAGTAGTTGGACGACTAGTAACTACGAGCAGTACTTC.

This clone appeared a single time. The chain has TRBV5-5 and TRBJ1-4; tentative D call: TRBD1 (6 bases). The germline CDR1 and CDR2 sequences are SGHKS and YYEKEE (reference sequence). The CDR3 has 14 amino acids. Trimming took 0 bases from V and 3 from J, leaving 6 bases between them. CDR3 DNA sequence: TGTGCCAGCAGCTTGGGGGGGCCTAATGAAAAACTGTTTTTT. This codes for CASSLGGPNEKLFF.

In nucleotides, the CDR3 is TGTGCCAGCAGCCAAGAGCTTAACCTCTACACTGAAGCTTTCTTT. Translating it yields CASSQELNLYTEAFF. The chain carries TRBV14 and TRBJ1-1; no reliable D call. The CDR3 is 15 amino acids. The germline gives CDR1 SGHDN, CDR2 FVKESK. Trimming removed 0 bases at V and 3 bases at J, with 11 bases between. Combining the CDR3 with reference TRBV14 and TRBJ1-1 gives the whole variable domain EAGVTQFPSHSVIEKGQTVTLRCDPISGHDNLYWYRRVMGKEIKFLLHFVKESKQDESGMPNNRFLAERTGGTYSTLKVQPAELEDSGVYFCASSQELNLYTEAFFGQGTRLTVV.

V and J are TRBV6-5 and TRBJ1-2, with D uncertain. Germline lookup yields CDR1 MNHEY and CDR2 SVGAGI. With 5 bases removed from V and 6 bases from J, the gap between germline ends came to 7 bases. The CDR3 runs to 11 residues. CDR3 DNA sequence: TGTGCCAGCAGTCCGGGTCATGGCTACACCTTC. Protein sequence: CASSPGHGYTF.

The rearrangement uses TRBV7-2 and TRBJ2-3, with D unresolved. The length of the CDR3 is 15 residues. Trimming left V 3 bases short and J 1 base short, with 11 bases between. Germline V gene lookup returns CDR1 SGHTA and CDR2 FQGNSA. CDR3 in amino acids: CASSFRRKGTDTQYF. As DNA, the CDR3 is TGTGCCAGCAGCTTTCGGCGGAAGGGCACAGATACGCAGTATTTT.

The rearrangement uses TRBV7-9 and TRBJ2-7; maybe TRBD2 (6 bases). The CDR3 runs 15 residues. Germline assignment: CDR1 SEHNR and CDR2 FQNEAQ (reference sequence). V lost 8 bases and J lost 6, with 23 bases in between. The CDR3 sequence is CASGRLGTARVEQYF. CDR3 nucleotides: TGTGCCAGCGGACGACTCGGGACTGCACGCGTCGAGCAGTACTTC.

The V and J genes are TRBV2 and TRBJ2-5, with TRBD1 matching 7 bases. Germline-derived CDR1 and CDR2 are SNHLY and FYNNEI. V lost 4 bases to trimming and J lost 2 bases; unmatched junction nucleotides: 4. The CDR3 is 14 residues long. Here the CDR3 reads CASSARQGQETQYF. For the CDR3, the DNA is TGTGCCAGCAGTGCCCGACAGGGTCAAGAGACCCAGTACTTC.

This clone was seen once. This rearrangement joins TRBV6-6 to TRBJ2-7, with D possibly being TRBD1 or TRBD2 (6 bases each). Germline V lookup: CDR1 MNHNY, CDR2 SVGAGI (reference sequence). This CDR3 spans 13 amino acids. Between the trimmed V and J ends, which lost 3 bases and 3 bases, there was a span of 9 bases. CDR3 bases: TGTGCCAGCAGTTATCGGGGGCACTACGAGCAGTACTTC. It is translated as CASSYRGHYEQYF.

The chain couples TRBV9 to TRBJ2-3, with D uncertain. The CDR3 is 12 residues long. Germline V gene sequence: CDR1 SGDLS, CDR2 YYNGEE. V gave up 2 bases and J gave up 6 bases, with 7 bases separating them. The CDR3 is CASSVLADTQYF. In DNA form, the CDR3 reads TGTGCCAGCAGCGTTCTCGCGGATACGCAGTATTTT.

This sequence joins TRBV29-1 and TRBJ2-7; the D gene is possibly TRBD1 (6 bases). The CDR3 spans 15 residues. Germline CDR1 is SQVTM and CDR2 is ANQGSEA. The V end was cut by 0 bases, the J end by 4 bases, with 16 bases between. The CDR3 region has the DNA TGCAGCGTTGAAGATCAGGGCAGGGGCAGGTACGAGCAGTACTTC. Amino acid sequence: CSVEDQGRGRYEQYF.

The genes are TRBV5-1 and TRBJ2-7; maybe TRBD2 (7 bases). The J call is uncertain, as TRBJ2-1 better fits the DNA end. CDR3 length: 16 amino acids. Per the germline V gene, CDR1 is SGHRS and CDR2 is YFSETQ. CDR3 protein: CASSRGGAILDNEQFF. In DNA, the CDR3 is TGCGCCAGCAGCCGTGGGGGGGCGATCTTAGACAATGAGCAGTTCTTC.

This chain connects TRBV18 to TRBJ2-7, with 10 bases identical to TRBD2. This CDR3 spans 16 amino acids. The ends lost 1 base at V and 2 bases at J; junction bases unmatched: 5. The germline V gene has CDR1 KGHSH and CDR2 LQKENI. The CDR3 DNA follows: TGTGCCAGCTCACCACTCGGGACTAGCGAAACCTACGAGCAGTACTTC. This translates into CASSPLGTSETYEQYF. Supplemented by reference TRBV18 and TRBJ2-7, the full variable domain reads NAGVMQNPRHLVRRRGQEARLRCSPMKGHSHVYWYRQLPEEGLKFMVYLQKENIIDESGMPKERFSAEFPKEGPSILRIQQVVRGDSAAYFCASSPLGTSETYEQYFGPGTRLTVT.

The chain uses TRBV30 and TRBJ1-6; the D is unclear. V was clipped by 5 bases and J by 0 bases, with 8 bases between them. The CDR3 is 14 residues long. Germline CDR1 GTSNPN, CDR2 SVGIG (reference sequence). CDR3 protein: CAWGWGSYNSPLHF. The CDR3 DNA sequence: TGTGCCTGGGGGTGGGGCTCCTATAATTCACCCCTCCACTTT.

This sequence joins TRBV25-1 and TRBJ1-1, with D perhaps matching TRBD1 (6 bases). The CDR3 covers 14 residues. Germline V gives CDR1 MGHDK, CDR2 SYGVNS. Trimming shortened V by 2 bases and J by 7 bases, and 14 bases separated the two germline ends. The CDR3 bases are TGTGCCAGCAGTGAACCCTACGGACAGCGTGAAGCTTTCTTT. Amino acids: CASSEPYGQREAFF.

Only a few counts were recorded for this clone. The rearrangement links TRBV2 to TRBJ1-3; D is perhaps TRBD1 (6 bases). From germline, CDR1 is SNHLY and CDR2 FYNNEI. V lost 4 bases and J 14 bases, leaving 21 bases between the germline ends. The CDR3 runs to 14 residues. CDR3 nucleotide sequence: TGTGCCAGCAGTGGAGGCCCAGGGGAAACACCGGTATATTTT. Translating gives CASSGGPGETPVYF.

The J gene is TRBJ2-1, the V gene TRBV7-8; D not resolved. Germline values: CDR1 SGHVS, CDR2 FQNEAQ. The germline V and J ends were trimmed by 3 bases and 2 bases, with 14 bases remaining between them. The CDR3 is 16 residues long. Here the CDR3 reads CASSFPPGLTYNEQFF. In DNA form, the CDR3 reads TGTGCCAGCAGCTTTCCGCCGGGCCTTACCTACAATGAGCAGTTCTTC.

The chain employs TRBV21-1 and TRBJ2-3; TRBD2, the table's D call, lacks a check against the DNA. TRBV21-1 is annotated as a pseudogene. CDR3 size: 16 residues. This CDR3 reads CASSSPRGRPTDTQYF. The CDR3 coding sequence is TGTGCCAGCAGCTCCCCCCGCGGGCGCCCCACAGATACGCAGTATTTT.